This TCR beta chain appears in the sequencing data of a study of Ad26.COV2.S vaccination and SARS-CoV-2 variants. Overall study: Ad26.COV2.S given intramuscularly, once or twice 56 days apart.

Indicated treatment: roughly 19 received Ad26.COV2.S at low or high dose, single or two shots; five or six received placebo; per-sample allocation not given. The samples date from day 63 after the first vaccine or placebo injection. This CDR3 has 15 residues. Germline-derived CDR1 and CDR2 are SGHTA and FQGNSA. Trimming took 0 bases from V and 8 from J; bases not matched to a gene: 9. Clones were sequenced by immunoSEQ multiplex PCR, and TCRdb holds only the in-frame ones, with some missing. Of about 280,000 clones listed, around 87% are singletons. This receptor was identified in a person aged 18-65 years who received the Ad26.COV2.S COVID-19 vaccine or a placebo. This sequence joins TRBV7-2 and TRBJ1-2; 7 nucleotides line up with TRBD1. The sample consisted of peripheral blood, taken in a trial of Ad26.COV2.S vaccine versus placebo. The CDR3 loop is CASSLANQGGGGYTF. In DNA, the CDR3 is TGTGCCAGCAGCTTAGCGAACCAAGGGGGCGGCGGCTACACCTTC.